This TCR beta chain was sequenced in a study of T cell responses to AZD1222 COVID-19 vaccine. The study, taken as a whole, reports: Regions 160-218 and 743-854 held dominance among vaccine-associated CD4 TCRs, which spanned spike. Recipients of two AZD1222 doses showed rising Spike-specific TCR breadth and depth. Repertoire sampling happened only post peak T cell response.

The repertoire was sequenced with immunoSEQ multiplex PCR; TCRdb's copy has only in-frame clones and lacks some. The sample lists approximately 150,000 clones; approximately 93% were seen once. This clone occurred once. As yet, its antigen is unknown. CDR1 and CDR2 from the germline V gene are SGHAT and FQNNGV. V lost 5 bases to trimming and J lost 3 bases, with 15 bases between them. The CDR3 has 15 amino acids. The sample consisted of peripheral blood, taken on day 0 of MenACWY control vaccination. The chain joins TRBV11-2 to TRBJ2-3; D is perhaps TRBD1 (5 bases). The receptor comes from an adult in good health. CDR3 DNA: TGTGCCAGCAGCCCGCCGACCGCAGGGACAGATACGCAGTATTTT. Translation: CASSPPTAGTDTQYF. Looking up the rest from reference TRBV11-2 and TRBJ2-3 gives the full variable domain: EAGVAQSPRYKIIEKRQSVAFWCNPISGHATLYWYQQILGQGPKLLIQFQNNGVVDDSQLPKDRFSAERLKGVDSTLKIQPAKLEDSAVYLCASSPPTAGTDTQYFGPGTRLTVL.